A single sample is the source of the 27 T cell receptor beta chains below, sequenced in a study of identical twins (dated by TCRdb to the mid-2010s). The library was generated by 5' RACE. TCRdb names Illumina HiSeq 2000 as the instrument used. TCRdb reanalyzed the raw reads on its own, using fastp at Q25 for trimming and MiXCR for clone calling, and kept in-frame beta chains. Rows are combined by CDR3 protein, so each entry shows the most common genes and DNA. Across this sample there are 510,000 or so distinct CDR3 sequences, with around 15% seen only once. Roughly 0.46% of the sample lies in the top ten. Another study also made use of these data, one on yellow fever vaccine responses in identical twins.

The sequenced material came from CD4+ T cells sorted from blood. These receptors were obtained from a woman aged 18-29 years in good health.

The V gene is TRBV12-3 or TRBV12-4, the J gene TRBJ2-3; the D gene could be TRBD1 or TRBD2 (5 bases each). Trimming pared 3 bases from V and 1 base from J, leaving 11 bases between. The CDR3 length is 15 residues. The CDR3: CASSFGGPRTDTQYF. CDR3 bases: TGTGCCAGCAGTTTTGGGGGACCCCGCACAGATACGCAGTATTTT.

The rearrangement joins TRBV29-1 to TRBJ2-5; D is undetermined. CDR1 SQVTM and CDR2 ANQGSEA come from the germline V gene. CDR3 length equals 14 residues. The V end lost 2 bases, the J end lost 5 bases, and 15 bases lay between the germline ends. In DNA, the CDR3 is TGCAGCGTTGAACAAAGGATAGCTAGGGAGACCCAGTACTTC. Its protein product is CSVEQRIARETQYF.

This clonotype turned up a few times. In DNA form, the CDR3 reads TGTGCCAGCAGCAGGGACAGGGGGCGCAAGATTCCCGGCTACACCTTC. Translation: CASSRDRGRKIPGYTF. J is TRBJ1-2 and V is TRBV5-6; 12 nucleotides line up with TRBD1. The J segment lost 8 bases and the V segment lost 4 bases, leaving 12 bases of the junction unmatched. In germline, CDR1 is SGHDT, CDR2 YYEEEE. The CDR3 is 16 residues long. Together with reference TRBV5-6 and TRBJ1-2, the CDR3 gives the full variable domain: DAGVTQSPTHLIKTRGQQVTLRCSPKSGHDTVSWYQQALGQGPQFIFQYYEEEERQRGNFPDRFSGHQFPNYSSELNVNALLLGDSALYLCASSRDRGRKIPGYTFGSGTRLTVV.

DNA of the CDR3: TGTGCCAGCACCAGGGCCCAGAATTCACCCCTCCACTTT. It is translated as CASTRAQNSPLHF. This chain uses TRBV12-3 or TRBV12-4 with TRBJ1-6; TRBD1 might be the D (5 bases). Trimming shortened V by 7 bases and J by 7 bases, and 11 bases separated the two germline ends. The CDR3 is 13 amino acids.

This clonotype has only a few counts. V usage is TRBV12-3 or TRBV12-4 and J usage is TRBJ1-2; 11 bases are shared with TRBD1. The CDR3 totals 16 residues. Trimming at V came to 5 bases and at J to 0 bases, leaving 5 bases not matched to a gene. The DNA of the CDR3 is TGTGCCAGCAGTGACCGGGACAGGGGGACTAACTATGGCTACACCTTC. Protein product: CASSDRDRGTNYGYTF.

The genes are TRBV19 and TRBJ2-5; 10 bases fit TRBD2. Germline CDR1 LNHDA, CDR2 SQIVND (reference sequence). After removal of 11 bases from V and 5 bases from J, the junction contained 11 bases not matched to a gene. The CDR3 consists of 14 residues. As DNA, the CDR3 is TGTGCCGTCTCAAGCGGGAGGGCCGGGGAGACCCAGTACTTC. Its protein product is CAVSSGRAGETQYF. Full variable domain (remainder filled in from reference TRBV19 and TRBJ2-5): DGGITQSPKYLFRKEGQNVTLSCEQNLNHDAMYWYRQDPGQGLRLIYYSQIVNDFQKGDIAEGYSVSREKKESFPLTVTSAQKNPTAFYLCAVSSGRAGETQYFGPGTRLLVL.

This clonotype has more than one count but fewer than ten. The gene calls are TRBV3-1 and TRBJ1-6; 8 bases are a match to TRBD1. Germline V gene lookup returns CDR1 LGHDT and CDR2 YNNKEL (reference sequence). The CDR3 is 16 amino acids. With V trimmed by 4 bases and J by 0 bases, 2 bases remained unmatched. The CDR3 loop is CASSPTGGSYNSPLHF. CDR3 bases: TGTGCCAGCAGCCCAACAGGGGGCTCCTATAATTCACCCCTCCACTTT.

The chain is built from TRBV5-1 and TRBJ2-7; D gene ambiguous. The CDR3 has 13 residues. V was pared by 0 bases and J by 0 bases, with 4 bases between. CDR1 and CDR2 (germline): SGHRS, YFSETQ. The CDR3, as DNA: TGCGCCAGCAGCTTGGACACCTCCTACGAGCAGTACTTC. Its translation is CASSLDTSYEQYF.

There are a few counts of this clonotype. The rearrangement links TRBV4-1 to TRBJ2-1, with 8 bases lining up with TRBD2. The J segment lost 8 bases and the V segment lost 0 bases, leaving 12 bases of the junction unmatched. Germline V gene lookup returns CDR1 MGHRA and CDR2 YSYEKL. CDR3 length: 17 residues. CDR3 residues: CASSQDGARRGVYEQFF. The CDR3 DNA reads as TGCGCCAGCAGCCAAGATGGGGCACGGCGGGGGGTCTATGAGCAGTTCTTC.

The chain recombines TRBV5-1 with TRBJ2-1, with TRBD2 as a possible D gene (5 bases). Germline V gene lookup returns CDR1 SGHRS and CDR2 YFSETQ. This CDR3 region has 14 residues. Between the trimmed V and J ends, which lost 8 bases and 0 bases, there was a span of 12 bases. The DNA of the CDR3 is TGCGCCAGTCGGCGGGCCAGCTCCTACAATGAGCAGTTCTTC. This gives the protein CASRRASSYNEQFF.

There are a few counts of this clonotype. This chain connects TRBV19 to TRBJ1-5; 7 nucleotides line up with TRBD1. CDR3 length: 15 residues. J gave up 2 bases and V 3 bases, and 4 bases lay outside the gene matches. Germline loops: CDR1 LNHDA, CDR2 SQIVND (reference sequence). CDR3 bases: TGTGCCAGTAGTATCCTCAGGGGGGGCAATCAGCCCCAGCATTTT. Amino acids: CASSILRGGNQPQHF.

There are a few counts of this clonotype. The chain uses TRBV3-1 and TRBJ2-3, with a possible D match to TRBD2 (7 bases). Per germline, CDR1 LGHDT and CDR2 YNNKEL (reference sequence). This CDR3 has 15 amino acids. The V gene lost 4 bases and the J gene lost 2 bases, with 13 bases spanning the gap. The CDR3 loop is CASSRGRGNTDTQYF. In nucleotides, the CDR3 is TGTGCCAGCAGCCGGGGGCGGGGGAACACAGATACGCAGTATTTT.

The chain links TRBV20-1 to TRBJ2-5, with D possibly being TRBD1 or TRBD2 (5 bases each). CDR3 length: 13 residues. Trimming cost V 6 bases and J 4 bases, with 15 bases left between them. Germline loops: CDR1 DFQATT, CDR2 SNEGSKA (reference sequence). The CDR3 spells CSASPGAGETQYF. CDR3 DNA: TGCAGTGCATCTCCCGGGGCCGGAGAGACCCAGTACTTC.

V is TRBV20-1 and J is TRBJ1-3, with D possibly being TRBD1 (5 bases). Looked up from germline, CDR1 is DFQATT and CDR2 is SNEGSKA (reference sequence). The length of the CDR3 is 12 residues. Trimming removed 4 bases from V and 3 bases from J, with 7 bases in between. The CDR3 DNA reads as TGCAGTGCTACAGGGTATGGAAACACCATATATTTT. Protein product: CSATGYGNTIYF.

This clonotype was detected many times. This rearrangement joins TRBV20-1 to TRBJ2-7; D may be TRBD1 or TRBD2 (5 bases each). The germline V gene encodes CDR1 DFQATT and CDR2 SNEGSKA (reference sequence). The CDR3 spans 14 residues. V lost 5 bases, J lost 2 bases, and 16 bases lay in between. The CDR3 protein is CSASAGTVAYEQYV. CDR3 nucleotide sequence: TGCAGTGCTTCGGCCGGGACGGTGGCCTACGAGCAGTACGTC.

J is TRBJ2-2 and V is TRBV6-6; D is unclear. Germline V lookup: CDR1 MNHNY, CDR2 SVGAGI (reference sequence). The CDR3 runs to 13 residues. Trimming left V 5 bases short and J 4 bases short, with 8 bases between. This chain's CDR3 is CASSQLSTGELFF. CDR3 coding DNA: TGTGCCAGCAGTCAACTAAGCACCGGGGAGCTGTTTTTT.

This clonotype was recorded many times. The rearrangement links TRBV29-1 to TRBJ2-3; 7 nucleotides align to TRBD2. From germline, CDR1 is SQVTM and CDR2 ANQGSEA. V lost 8 bases and J lost 4; bases outside the gene matches: 15. This CDR3 has 15 amino acids. DNA of the CDR3: TGCAGCATCCCCCGATGGGCGGGAGTGGCAGATACGCAGTATTTT. Translated, it gives CSIPRWAGVADTQYF.

This clonotype was picked up a small number of times. The chain combines TRBV3-1 with TRBJ2-3; D is uncertain. Germline assignment: CDR1 LGHDT and CDR2 YNNKEL (reference sequence). The V end was cut by 0 bases, the J end by 3 bases, with 13 bases between. The CDR3 is 16 amino acids. CDR3 region: CASSQELGLGTDTQYF. The CDR3 DNA reads as TGTGCCAGCAGCCAAGAGTTGGGGTTGGGGACAGATACGCAGTATTTT.

This clonotype was counted a single time. V gene TRBV20-1 combines with J gene TRBJ2-7, with 8 bases lining up with TRBD2. The CDR3 totals 15 residues. J gave up 4 bases and V 5 bases, and 13 bases lay outside the gene matches. Germline loops: CDR1 DFQATT, CDR2 SNEGSKA (reference sequence). In DNA, the CDR3 is TGCAGTGCTCGGAACCGGAGGCTAGCGGGTTACGAGCAGTACTTC. Encoded protein: CSARNRRLAGYEQYF.

This clonotype has a handful of counts. The chain has TRBV10-1 and TRBJ2-2, with D unresolved. The V gene lost 3 bases and the J gene lost 1 base, with 9 bases spanning the gap. CDR1 and CDR2 (germline): WNHNN, SYGVQD (reference sequence). The CDR3 has 15 amino acids. The CDR3 region has the DNA TGCGCCAGCAGTGAAGGCGCCATGAACACCGGGGAGCTGTTTTTT. It translates to CASSEGAMNTGELFF.

The CDR3 nucleotides read TGCGCCAGCAGCTTGGCCGGAGCTTCTAACTATGGCTACACCTTC. The encoded protein is CASSLAGASNYGYTF. The V gene is TRBV5-1, the J gene TRBJ1-2; no clear D gene. Germline V gene lookup returns CDR1 SGHRS and CDR2 YFSETQ. Trimming removed 0 bases at V and 0 bases at J, with 9 bases between. The CDR3 is 15 amino acids.

The J gene is TRBJ2-1, the V gene TRBV6-2 or TRBV6-3; the match to TRBD1 covers 10 bases. The CDR3 spans 11 residues. J lost 15 bases, V lost 6 bases, and 5 bases had no gene match. The germline V gene encodes CDR1 MNHEY and CDR2 SVGEGT. The DNA of the CDR3 is TGTGCCAGCAGCCCCGGACAGGGGGGGTTCTTC. Amino acids: CASSPGQGGFF.

The CDR3 is CATSRDASNQPQHF. DNA of the CDR3: TGTGCCACCAGCAGGGATGCATCAAATCAGCCCCAGCATTTT. The rearrangement joins TRBV15 to TRBJ1-5; D is uncertain. The CDR3 consists of 14 residues. CDR1 is LNHNV and CDR2 is YYDKDF in the germline V gene (reference sequence). Deletions cut 3 bases from V and 4 bases from J, with 10 bases between. Based on the CDR3 plus reference TRBV15 and TRBJ1-5, the full variable domain is DAMVIQNPRYQVTQFGKPVTLSCSQTLNHNVMYWYQQKSSQAPKLLFHYYDKDFNNEADTPDNFQSRRPNTSFCFLDIRSPGLGDTAMYLCATSRDASNQPQHFGDGTRLSIL.

The chain couples TRBV19 to TRBJ1-2; the D is unclear. V lost 3 bases to trimming and J lost 5 bases, with 4 bases between them. Germline V gives CDR1 LNHDA, CDR2 SQIVND (reference sequence). The CDR3 length is 11 residues. In DNA, the CDR3 is TGTGCCAGTAGTATGTGGTATGGCTACACCTTC. This encodes CASSMWYGYTF. The whole variable domain, filled in from reference TRBV19 and TRBJ1-2, reads DGGITQSPKYLFRKEGQNVTLSCEQNLNHDAMYWYRQDPGQGLRLIYYSQIVNDFQKGDIAEGYSVSREKKESFPLTVTSAQKNPTAFYLCASSMWYGYTFGSGTRLTVV.

This clonotype was seen only once. The chain employs TRBV9 and TRBJ2-1; D ambiguous. This CDR3 has 15 amino acids. With 7 bases removed from V and 2 bases from J, the gap between germline ends came to 16 bases. CDR1 is SGDLS and CDR2 is YYNGEE in the germline V gene. In DNA, the CDR3 is TGTGCCAGCGGACGGGCATTGAGCACCTACAATGAGCAGTTCTTC. Translating gives CASGRALSTYNEQFF. Complete variable domain (other parts from reference TRBV9 and TRBJ2-1): DSGVTQTPKHLITATGQRVTLRCSPRSGDLSVYWYQQSLDQGLQFLIQYYNGEERAKGNILERFSAQQFPDLHSELNLSSLELGDSALYFCASGRALSTYNEQFFGPGTRLTVL.

This clonotype was detected only a few times. The rearrangement joins TRBV5-1 to TRBJ2-3; 7 nucleotides agree with TRBD2. The CDR3 consists of 15 residues. The germline V gene has CDR1 SGHRS and CDR2 YFSETQ. The ends lost 3 bases at V and 0 bases at J; junction bases unmatched: 4. CDR3 DNA sequence: TGCGCCAGCAGCTCGAGCGGGGATAGCACAGATACGCAGTATTTT. This translates into CASSSSGDSTDTQYF.

This clonotype was picked up a small number of times. The rearrangement links TRBV3-1 to TRBJ2-7; D is undetermined. CDR1 and CDR2 from the germline V gene are LGHDT and YNNKEL (reference sequence). The V gene lost 0 bases and the J gene lost 0 bases, with 6 bases spanning the gap. The CDR3 is 14 amino acids. CDR3 DNA: TGTGCCAGCAGCCAAGACTTCCCCTCCTACGAGCAGTACTTC. Translating gives CASSQDFPSYEQYF.